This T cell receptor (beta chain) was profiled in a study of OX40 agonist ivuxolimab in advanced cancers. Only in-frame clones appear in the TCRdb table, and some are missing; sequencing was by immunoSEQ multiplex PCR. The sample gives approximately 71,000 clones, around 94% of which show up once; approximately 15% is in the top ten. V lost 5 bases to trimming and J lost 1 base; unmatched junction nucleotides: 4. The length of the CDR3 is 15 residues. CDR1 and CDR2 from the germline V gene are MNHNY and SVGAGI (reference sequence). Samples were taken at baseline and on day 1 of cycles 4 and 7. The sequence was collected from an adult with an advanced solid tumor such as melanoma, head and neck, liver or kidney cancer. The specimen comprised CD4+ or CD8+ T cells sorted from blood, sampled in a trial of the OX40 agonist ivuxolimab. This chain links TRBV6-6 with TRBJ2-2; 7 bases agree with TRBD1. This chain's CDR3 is CASSPRTGNTGELFF. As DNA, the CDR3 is TGTGCCAGCAGTCCGCGGACAGGGAACACCGGGGAGCTGTTTTTT.